Each of the 20 T cell receptor beta chains below was sequenced from the same sample in a study of control samples from healthy donors and cancer patients (dated by TCRdb to about 2020). Library method: the immunoSEQ multiplex PCR assay. TCRdb carries this immuneACCESS record with in-frame sequences only. Its versions omit some clonotypes, under half of them owing to an unresolved V gene in the studies checked, with the rest unexplained. The sample table lists roughly 100,000 clones, under 95% of them with a count of one. The ten largest account for 2% to 3% of the sample. Sequences were obtained from blood. The source of these receptors is a woman under 30 in good health.

The chain couples TRBV5-4 to TRBJ1-2; no firm D call. The V gene's germline CDR1 is SGHNT and CDR2 YYREEE (reference sequence). Deletions cut 1 base from V and 0 bases from J, with 4 bases between. The CDR3 is made up of 13 amino acids. Here the CDR3 DNA reads TGTGCCAGCAGCTTGACAGCTAACTATGGCTACACCTTC. This codes for CASSLTANYGYTF. Supplemented by reference TRBV5-4 and TRBJ1-2, the full variable domain reads ETGVTQSPTHLIKTRGQQVTLRCSSQSGHNTVSWYQQALGQGPQFIFQYYREEENGRGNFPPRFSGLQFPNYSSELNVNALELDDSALYLCASSLTANYGYTFGSGTRLTVV.

This clone has a single count. The CDR3 is CASSPPLGQGNGYTF. Here the CDR3 DNA reads TGTGCCAGCAGCCCGCCTCTGGGACAGGGGAATGGCTACACCTTC. The rearrangement uses TRBV9 and TRBJ1-2; the match to TRBD1 covers 10 bases. Trimming at V came to 4 bases and at J to 6 bases, leaving 9 bases not matched to a gene. Germline loops: CDR1 SGDLS, CDR2 YYNGEE. This CDR3 is 15 amino acids long.

The chain couples TRBV3-1 (or the pseudogene TRBV3-2) to TRBJ2-1, with unresolved D. V was cut by 1 base and J by 6 bases, with 7 bases left in between. Germline lookup yields CDR1 LGHDT and CDR2 YNNKEL (reference sequence). This CDR3 comprises 13 residues. CDR3 in DNA: TGTGCCAGCAGCCAAGCGTTGGCCAATGAGCAGTTCTTC. Its translation: CASSQALANEQFF.

This rearrangement joins TRBV4-3 to TRBJ2-3; possible D gene TRBD1, 6 bases. Per germline, CDR1 LGHNA and CDR2 YSLEER. Trimming pared 0 bases from V and 4 bases from J, leaving 17 bases between. The CDR3 is made up of 17 amino acids. The CDR3: CASSQDSGSPGADTQYF. Written as DNA, the CDR3 is TGCGCCAGCAGCCAAGATAGTGGCTCCCCAGGGGCAGATACGCAGTATTTT.

This chain joins TRBV20-1 and TRBJ2-3, with TRBD1 identical over 8 bases. V lost 5 bases to trimming and J lost 9 bases; unmatched junction nucleotides: 10. The length of the CDR3 is 13 residues. The germline CDR1 and CDR2 sequences are DFQATT and SNEGSKA (reference sequence). CDR3 in amino acids: CSAGGQGQGTQYF. As DNA, the CDR3 is TGCAGTGCTGGTGGACAGGGTCAGGGAACGCAGTATTTT.

The chain has TRBV28 and TRBJ2-5; 7 bases line up with TRBD2. This CDR3 is built from 14 residues. The V and J ends lost 7 bases and 3 bases, in that order; junction bases with no gene match: 8. Germline loops: CDR1 MDHEN, CDR2 SYDVKM. In nucleotides, the CDR3 is TGTGCCAGCATTAGACGGGGAGGGGAAGAGACCCAGTACTTC. Residues: CASIRRGGEETQYF.

This clone has only one observation. V is TRBV24-1 and J is TRBJ2-1; 7 nucleotides align to TRBD2. The junction had 8 bases not matched to a gene; V was cut back by 5 bases and J by 2 bases. CDR3 length: 16 amino acids. Germline lookup yields CDR1 KGHDR and CDR2 SFDVKD. CDR3 sequence (DNA): TGTGCCACCAGTGGGGAGGGGAGTCCAACCTACAATGAGCAGTTCTTC. This translates into CATSGEGSPTYNEQFF.

There are a few counts of this clone. V gene TRBV3-1 (or the pseudogene TRBV3-2) combines with J gene TRBJ2-5; D perhaps matches TRBD2 (5 bases). This CDR3 is built from 13 residues. Per germline, CDR1 LGHDT and CDR2 YNNKEL (reference sequence). Between the trimmed V and J ends, which lost 1 base and 9 bases, there was a span of 12 bases. The CDR3 loop reads CASSQVTRTAQYF. The CDR3 DNA follows: TGTGCCAGCAGCCAAGTAACTAGGACTGCCCAGTACTTC.

The chain links TRBV14 to TRBJ2-3; 8 nucleotides line up with TRBD1. The CDR3 runs 18 residues. The ends lost 1 base at V and 3 bases at J; junction bases unmatched: 12. The V gene's germline CDR1 is SGHDN and CDR2 FVKESK. Here the CDR3 reads CASSQGRQGAIGTDTQYF. DNA for the CDR3: TGTGCCAGCAGCCAAGGTCGGCAGGGGGCGATTGGTACAGATACGCAGTATTTT.

The DNA of the CDR3 is TGTGCCAGCAGCGGACAGGACGCCTACAATGAGCAGTTCTTC. Translating it yields CASSGQDAYNEQFF. This chain connects TRBV6-2 or TRBV6-3 to TRBJ2-1; 7 bases map to TRBD1. The CDR3 extends over 14 amino acids. J lost 2 bases, V lost 6 bases, and 4 bases had no gene match. Germline lookup yields CDR1 MNHEY and CDR2 SVGEGT.

CDR3 protein: CATSDFRYNEQFF. As DNA, the CDR3 is TGTGCCACCAGTGATTTCCGCTACAATGAGCAGTTCTTC. This chain joins TRBV24-1 and TRBJ2-1; no clear D gene. Germline lookup yields CDR1 KGHDR and CDR2 SFDVKD. Trimming removed 1 base at V and 3 bases at J, with 3 bases between. This CDR3 is 13 amino acids long.

V usage is TRBV5-6 and J usage is TRBJ2-1, with D uncertain. This CDR3 comprises 16 residues. The germline CDR1 and CDR2 sequences are SGHDT and YYEEEE. V was cut by 0 bases and J by 0 bases, with 10 bases left in between. The CDR3: CASSLALPSSYNEQFF. In DNA form, the CDR3 reads TGTGCCAGCAGCTTGGCCCTCCCCTCCTCCTACAATGAGCAGTTCTTC.

The chain recombines TRBV24-1 with TRBJ2-3, with TRBD2 as a possible D gene (6 bases). The CDR3 runs 13 residues. Deletions cut 7 bases from V and 3 bases from J, with 10 bases between. Germline V gives CDR1 KGHDR, CDR2 SFDVKD. The CDR3: CATSGSRTDTQYF. CDR3 nucleotides: TGTGCCACCAGCGGGAGTAGGACAGATACGCAGTATTTT.

CDR3 DNA: TGTGCCAGCAGTTCGGGACAGCCCGATGGCTACACCTTC. It codes for CASSSGQPDGYTF. V is TRBV6-6 and J is TRBJ1-2; the match to TRBD1 covers 7 bases. The germline V gene has CDR1 MNHNY and CDR2 SVGAGI (reference sequence). After removal of 4 bases from V and 6 bases from J, the junction contained 5 bases not matched to a gene. The CDR3 runs to 13 residues.

This sequence joins TRBV19 and TRBJ1-5; D perhaps matches TRBD1 (6 bases). Trimming shortened V by 6 bases and J by 6 bases, and 18 bases separated the two germline ends. Looked up from germline, CDR1 is LNHDA and CDR2 is SQIVND (reference sequence). The CDR3 contains 15 residues. In DNA form, the CDR3 reads TGTGCCAGTAGAGAGGGGGGTCCCGCAGGTCAGCCCCAGCATTTT. This gives the protein CASREGGPAGQPQHF.

V is TRBV10-2 and J is TRBJ1-2; 7 bases map to TRBD1. CDR1 is WSHSY and CDR2 is SAAADI in the germline V gene. This CDR3 contains 15 residues. The V segment lost 0 bases and the J segment 4 bases; nucleotides outside the gene matches: 5. CDR3 sequence (DNA): TGCGCCAGCAGTGAGTCTCGGACAGGTATCTATGGCTACACCTTC. Protein product: CASSESRTGIYGYTF.

Turning to this clone: The sample holds other DNA sequences that translate to the same CDR3. J is TRBJ2-3 and V is TRBV6-4, with TRBD2 identical over 7 bases. The CDR3 has 15 amino acids. J gave up 1 base and V 0 bases, and 1 base lay outside the gene matches. CDR1 and CDR2 from the germline V gene are MRHNA and SNTAGT. CDR3 in amino acids: CASSDSSGGTDTQYF. Written as DNA, the CDR3 is TGTGCCAGCAGTGACTCGAGCGGGGGCACAGATACGCAGTATTTT.

This chain joins TRBV27 and TRBJ1-2; 8 bases align to TRBD1. The J segment lost 7 bases and the V segment lost 6 bases, leaving 4 bases of the junction unmatched. Germline CDR1 and CDR2: MNHEY and SMNVEV (reference sequence). The CDR3 contains 12 residues. The CDR3 sequence is CASRTGVGGYTF. The CDR3 DNA reads as TGTGCCAGCAGGACAGGGGTGGGTGGCTACACCTTC.

This chain joins TRBV14 and TRBJ1-2, with D maybe TRBD1 (5 bases). The CDR3 consists of 14 residues. Germline CDR1 and CDR2: SGHDN and FVKESK. Trimming removed 4 bases from V and 4 bases from J, with 13 bases in between. The CDR3 reads CASSPGGGSYGYTF. CDR3 nucleotides: TGTGCCAGCAGCCCGGGGGGGGGTAGCTATGGCTACACCTTC.

The genes are TRBV19 and TRBJ1-2; no firm D call. The CDR3 sequence is 13 residues long. V gave up 4 bases and J gave up 2 bases, with 8 bases separating them. Germline V CDR1 and CDR2: LNHDA, SQIVND (reference sequence). CDR3 DNA: TGTGCCAGTAGTACCGGACGGAACTATGGCTACACCTTC. It yields the protein CASSTGRNYGYTF. The full variable domain, with the rest looked up from reference TRBV19 and TRBJ1-2, is DGGITQSPKYLFRKEGQNVTLSCEQNLNHDAMYWYRQDPGQGLRLIYYSQIVNDFQKGDIAEGYSVSREKKESFPLTVTSAQKNPTAFYLCASSTGRNYGYTFGSGTRLTVV.